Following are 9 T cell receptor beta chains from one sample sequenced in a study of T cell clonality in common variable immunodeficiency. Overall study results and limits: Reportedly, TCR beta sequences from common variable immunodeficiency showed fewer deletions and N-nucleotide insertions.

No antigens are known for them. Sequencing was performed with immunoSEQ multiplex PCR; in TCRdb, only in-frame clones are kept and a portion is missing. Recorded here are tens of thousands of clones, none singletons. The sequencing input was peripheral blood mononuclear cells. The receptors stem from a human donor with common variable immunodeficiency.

Partial CDR3 DNA: TGTGCCAGCAGCCCCGGGACAGGCGACACTGAA. Protein: CASSPGTGDTE. The full CDR3 sequence reads CASSPGTGDTEAFF. The chain joins TRBV7-6 to TRBJ1-1; TRBD1 matches at 8 bases. The read ends 3 residues early relative to the CDR3; the germline J gene fills the gap. CDR1 is SGHVS and CDR2 is FNYEAQ in the germline V gene. The CDR3 has 14 amino acids. Unmatched junction bases numbered 5, after V lost 5 bases and J lost 3 bases.

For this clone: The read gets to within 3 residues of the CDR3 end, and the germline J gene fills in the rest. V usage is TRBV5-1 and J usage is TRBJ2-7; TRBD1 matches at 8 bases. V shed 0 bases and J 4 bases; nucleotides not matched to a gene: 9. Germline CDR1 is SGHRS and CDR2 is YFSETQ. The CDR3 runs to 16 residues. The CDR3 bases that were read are TGCGCCAGCAGCTTGGCCGGGGACAGGACAGGATACGAG. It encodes CASSLAGDRTGYE. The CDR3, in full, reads CASSLAGDRTGYEQYF. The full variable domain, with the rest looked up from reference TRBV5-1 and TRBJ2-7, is KAGVTQTPRYLIKTRGQQVTLSCSPISGHRSVSWYQQTPGQGLQFLFEYFSETQRNKGNFPGRFSGRQFSNSRSEMNVSTLELGDSALYLCASSLAGDRTGYEQYFGPGTRLTVT.

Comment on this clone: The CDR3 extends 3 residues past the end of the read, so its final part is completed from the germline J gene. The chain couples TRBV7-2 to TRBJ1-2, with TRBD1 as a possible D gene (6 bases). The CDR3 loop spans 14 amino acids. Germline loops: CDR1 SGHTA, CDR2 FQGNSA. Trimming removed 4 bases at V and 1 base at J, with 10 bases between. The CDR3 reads CASSSDRLNYGYTF. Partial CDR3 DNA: TGTGCCAGCAGCTCCGACAGGCTTAACTATGGC.

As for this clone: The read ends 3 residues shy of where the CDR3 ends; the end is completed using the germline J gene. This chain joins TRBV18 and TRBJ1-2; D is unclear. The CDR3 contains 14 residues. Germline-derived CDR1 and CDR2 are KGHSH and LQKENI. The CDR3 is CASSPPEGFGGYTF. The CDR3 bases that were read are TGTGCCAGCTCACCACCCGAAGGGTTTGGCGGC.

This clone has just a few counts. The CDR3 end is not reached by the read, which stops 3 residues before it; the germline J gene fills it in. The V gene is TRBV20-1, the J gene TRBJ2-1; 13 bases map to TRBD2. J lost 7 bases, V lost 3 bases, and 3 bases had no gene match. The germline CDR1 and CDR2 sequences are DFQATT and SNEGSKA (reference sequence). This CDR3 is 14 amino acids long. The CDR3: CSASEGLAGNEQFF. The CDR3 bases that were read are TGCAGTGCTAGCGAGGGACTAGCGGGGAATGAG.

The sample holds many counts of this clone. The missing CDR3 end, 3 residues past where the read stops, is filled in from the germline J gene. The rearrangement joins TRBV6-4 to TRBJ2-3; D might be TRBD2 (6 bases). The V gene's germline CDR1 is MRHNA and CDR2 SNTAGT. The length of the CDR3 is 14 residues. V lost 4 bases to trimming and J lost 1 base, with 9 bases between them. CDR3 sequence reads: CASSVWGGTDTQYF. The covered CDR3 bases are TGTGCCAGCAGTGTGTGGGGGGGCACAGATACG.

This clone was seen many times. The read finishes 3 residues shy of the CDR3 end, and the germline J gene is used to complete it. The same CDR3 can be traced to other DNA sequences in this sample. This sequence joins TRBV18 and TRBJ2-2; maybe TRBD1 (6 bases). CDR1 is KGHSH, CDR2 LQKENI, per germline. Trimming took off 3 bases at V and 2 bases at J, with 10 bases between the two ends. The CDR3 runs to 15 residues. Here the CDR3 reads CASSPGHINTGELFF. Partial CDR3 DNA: TGTGCCAGCTCACCGGGACACATAAACACCGGGGAG.

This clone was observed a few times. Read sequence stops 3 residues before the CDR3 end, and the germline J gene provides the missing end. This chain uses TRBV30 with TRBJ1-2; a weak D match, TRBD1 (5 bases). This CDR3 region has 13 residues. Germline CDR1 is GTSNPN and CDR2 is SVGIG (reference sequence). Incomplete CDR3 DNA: TGTGCCTGGGCCTTTGCAGGGAACCGGGGC. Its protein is CAWAFAGNRG. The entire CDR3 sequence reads CAWAFAGNRGYTF.

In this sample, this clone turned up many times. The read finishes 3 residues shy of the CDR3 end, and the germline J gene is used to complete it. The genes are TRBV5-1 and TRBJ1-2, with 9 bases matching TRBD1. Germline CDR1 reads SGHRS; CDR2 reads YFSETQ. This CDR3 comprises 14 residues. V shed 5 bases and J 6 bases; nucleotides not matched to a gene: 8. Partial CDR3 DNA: TGCGCCAGCAGTAAAACAACAGGGGGCGATGGC. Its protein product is CASSKTTGGDG. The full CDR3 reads CASSKTTGGDGYTF.